Shown below are 15 T cell receptor beta chains from a single sample sequenced in a study of CD8 T cells in ankylosing spondylitis. Broader study findings: A motif in TCR beta, a set of under ten highly homologous variants, appeared characteristic of ankylosing spondylitis blood.

TCRdb redid the calling of the 5' RACE reads with MiXCR, one entry per CDR3 protein. This table has about 330,000 distinct CDR3 sequences, approximately 8% appearing once. These receptors have no identified antigens. Sequenced material: blood, either unsorted or a sorted T cell fraction (not recorded which). All receptors come from a male donor with ankylosing spondylitis.

This rearrangement joins TRBV20-1 to TRBJ2-3; TRBD2 agrees at 9 bases. The length of the CDR3 is 13 residues. The germline V gene encodes CDR1 DFQATT and CDR2 SNEGSKA (reference sequence). V shed 3 bases and J 5 bases; nucleotides not matched to a gene: 3. The CDR3 region is CSARAGGLDTQYF. CDR3 sequence (DNA): TGCAGTGCTAGGGCGGGAGGGCTAGATACGCAGTATTTT.

The chain uses TRBV2 and TRBJ1-1; 8 bases fit TRBD1. The CDR3 runs 14 residues. Germline V lookup: CDR1 SNHLY, CDR2 FYNNEI. Trimming removed 4 bases from V and 5 bases from J; junction bases left unmatched: 6. CDR3 DNA sequence: TGTGCCAGCAGTGTCGCAGGGGGCGCGACTGAAGCTTTCTTT. Its translation is CASSVAGGATEAFF.

The CDR3 sequence: CASSVSRGHEQYF. The CDR3 DNA reads TGTGCCAGCAGCGTATCCAGGGGGCACGAGCAGTACTTC. The chain has TRBV9 and TRBJ2-7; 8 nucleotides align to TRBD1. CDR3 length: 13 amino acids. In germline, CDR1 is SGDLS, CDR2 YYNGEE. J gave up 5 bases and V 1 base, and 2 bases lay outside the gene matches.

This clonotype was detected only a few times. The chain combines TRBV18 with TRBJ1-1, with D possibly matching TRBD1 (5 bases). Trimming took off 4 bases at V and 1 base at J, with 16 bases between the two ends. Germline CDR1 reads KGHSH; CDR2 reads LQKENI. The CDR3 runs to 16 residues. The CDR3 DNA reads as TGTGCCAGCTCACGGGACGGGGAATGGGGGAACACTGAAGCTTTCTTT. As protein: CASSRDGEWGNTEAFF.

This clonotype was seen only a few times. The gene calls are TRBV20-1 and TRBJ2-1, with a tentative D call TRBD2 (5 bases). Germline-derived CDR1 and CDR2 are DFQATT and SNEGSKA (reference sequence). There are 16 residues in the CDR3. Trimming stripped 1 base from V and 9 bases from J, with 22 bases between. In DNA, the CDR3 is TGCAGTGCTAGAGTCTATCGGCGGGCCCTAAGTAGTGAGCAGTTCTTC. This translates into CSARVYRRALSSEQFF.

The rearrangement links TRBV5-1 to TRBJ1-1, with TRBD1 identical over 7 bases. With 1 base clipped from V and 4 bases from J, the junction kept 10 bases outside the gene matches. Germline CDR1 is SGHRS and CDR2 is YFSETQ. The CDR3 covers 16 residues. The CDR3 reads CASSLWRGQTPTEAFF. CDR3 nucleotide sequence: TGCGCCAGCAGCTTGTGGAGGGGGCAGACACCCACTGAAGCTTTCTTT.

The rearrangement links TRBV10-3 to TRBJ2-2; 7 bases fit TRBD1. The CDR3 has 17 amino acids. V shed 0 bases and J 3 bases; nucleotides not matched to a gene: 7. Germline CDR1 ENHRY, CDR2 SYGVKD. The DNA of the CDR3 is TGTGCCATCAGTGAGTCGTCGGGGACAGTTGACACCGGGGAGCTGTTTTTT. It translates to CAISESSGTVDTGELFF.

This chain connects TRBV29-1 to TRBJ2-5, with 7 positions matching TRBD2. In germline, CDR1 is SQVTM, CDR2 ANQGSEA. The CDR3 has 13 amino acids. The CDR3 nucleotides are TGCAGTACCGCAGCGGGGCGCGTAGAGACCCAGTACTTC. This gives the protein CSTAAGRVETQYF.

In this sample, this clonotype turned up many times. The V call is TRBV29-1, the J call TRBJ1-1; D is possibly TRBD1 (5 bases). The CDR3 contains 13 residues. Trimming took off 7 bases at V and 1 base at J, with 13 bases between the two ends. Germline lookup yields CDR1 SQVTM and CDR2 ANQGSEA. CDR3 residues: CSGGGQPNTEAFF. In DNA form, the CDR3 reads TGCAGCGGGGGCGGGCAGCCGAACACTGAAGCTTTCTTT.

At least ten counts were recorded for this clonotype. The chain couples TRBV25-1 to TRBJ2-7, with 7 positions matching TRBD2. There are 16 residues in the CDR3. The V gene's germline CDR1 is MGHDK and CDR2 SYGVNS. V dropped 3 bases and J dropped 1; count of bases not matched to a gene: 9. This CDR3 reads CASSDLAGVGSYEQYF. DNA for the CDR3: TGTGCCAGCAGTGACCTTGCGGGAGTCGGGTCCTACGAGCAGTACTTC.

This chain uses TRBV27 with TRBJ1-4, with D perhaps matching TRBD1 (6 bases). The CDR3 loop spans 15 amino acids. Per germline, CDR1 MNHEY and CDR2 SMNVEV (reference sequence). V was pared by 5 bases and J by 7 bases, with 17 bases between. In nucleotides, the CDR3 is TGTGCCAGCAGTCTAAGGACAGCCCTAGGTGAAAAACTGTTTTTT. Amino acid sequence: CASSLRTALGEKLFF.

This clonotype has ten or more counts. The J gene is TRBJ2-7, the V gene TRBV12-3 or TRBV12-4; D gene ambiguous. Trimming pared 6 bases from V and 6 bases from J, leaving 9 bases between. The CDR3 runs 11 residues. CDR3 protein: CASSLQGEQYF. DNA of the CDR3: TGTGCCAGCAGCCTTCAAGGCGAGCAGTACTTC.

This clonotype occurred many times. This rearrangement joins TRBV7-9 to TRBJ1-4; the match to TRBD1 covers 10 bases. The CDR3 runs 16 residues. Germline V gene lookup returns CDR1 SEHNR and CDR2 FQNEAQ (reference sequence). J gave up 7 bases and V 4 bases, and 9 bases lay outside the gene matches. CDR3 loop: CASSSSRQGAAEKLFF. CDR3 in DNA: TGTGCCAGCAGCTCAAGCCGACAGGGGGCGGCTGAAAAACTGTTTTTT.

The chain joins TRBV6-2 or TRBV6-3 to TRBJ2-5; no definite D call. Per the germline V gene, CDR1 is MNHEY and CDR2 is SVGEGT. The CDR3 totals 13 residues. The V and J ends lost 4 bases and 7 bases respectively, with 13 bases between them. The CDR3 loop is CASSLTALGTQYF. CDR3 bases: TGTGCCAGCAGTTTGACGGCACTTGGGACCCAGTACTTC.

This clonotype was counted at least ten times. V gene TRBV11-2 combines with J gene TRBJ2-1; D call uncertain. CDR3 length: 12 residues. V was pared by 4 bases and J by 7 bases, with 8 bases between. Germline-derived CDR1 and CDR2 are SGHAT and FQNNGV. CDR3 residues: CASSSAGNEQFF. CDR3 DNA sequence: TGTGCCAGCAGCTCCGCTGGGAATGAGCAGTTCTTC.